This is a list of T cell receptor beta chains from one sample in a study of cytomegalovirus exposure and HLA in healthy donors. Sequencing was performed with immunoSEQ multiplex PCR; in TCRdb, only in-frame clones are kept and a portion is missing. Of 100,000 or so clones listed, 65% to 75% are singletons. The specimen was PBMCs. These receptors all come from a man aged 40-50 years in good health and CMV-seropositive. The CDR3 runs from the conserved cysteine through the conserved F or W. The order of the fields is CDR3 DNA, CDR3 protein, clone size, V gene, D gene, J gene. A D gene is named only where the DNA matches it firmly. Clone size is shown for a subset of rows, as once, few, many or a class of expanded clone.

CDR3nt: TGTGCCAGCAGCGTAGGTCCGACTAGCGGGAGTTACGAGCAGTACTTC; CDR3aa: CASSVGPTSGSYEQYF; abundance: -; v_gene: TRBV9; d_gene: TRBD2; j_gene: TRBJ2-7
CDR3nt: TGCGCCAGCAGCCAAGATCCGTATCAGCCCCAGCATTTT; CDR3aa: CASSQDPYQPQHF; abundance: -; v_gene: TRBV4-1; d_gene: -; j_gene: TRBJ1-5
CDR3nt: TGTGCCAGCAGTCCGAACAGGGATAGCAATCAGCCCCAGCATTTT; CDR3aa: CASSPNRDSNQPQHF; abundance: -; v_gene: TRBV28; d_gene: -; j_gene: TRBJ1-5
CDR3nt: TGTGCCAGCAGCGTTGACTCGAGCTACAATGAGCAGTTCTTC; CDR3aa: CASSVDSSYNEQFF; abundance: -; v_gene: TRBV9; d_gene: -; j_gene: TRBJ2-1
CDR3nt: TGTGCCAGCAGCTTAGAGCAGGGCACTGAAGCTTTCTTT; CDR3aa: CASSLEQGTEAFF; abundance: -; v_gene: TRBV7-9; d_gene: -; j_gene: TRBJ1-1
CDR3nt: TGTGCCACCCGGGAGCTCGGAGGGGCCCCAGATACGCAGTATTTT; CDR3aa: CATRELGGAPDTQYF; abundance: medium-sized; v_gene: TRBV19; d_gene: -; j_gene: TRBJ2-3
CDR3nt: TGTGCCAGCAGCGGCCGGGGAGGGGCAACCCAAGAGACCCAGTACTTC; CDR3aa: CASSGRGGATQETQYF; abundance: -; v_gene: TRBV9; d_gene: TRBD2; j_gene: TRBJ2-5
CDR3nt: TGCGCCAGCAGTCAACGGACAAGAGCTAGATATAGCAATCAGCCCCAGCATTTT; CDR3aa: CASSQRTRARYSNQPQHF; abundance: once; v_gene: TRBV23-1; d_gene: -; j_gene: TRBJ1-5
CDR3nt: TGTGCCAGCAGCTTGGCTTTGGGACAGCATGTCTATGGCTACACCTTC; CDR3aa: CASSLALGQHVYGYTF; abundance: -; v_gene: TRBV5-5; d_gene: TRBD1; j_gene: TRBJ1-2
CDR3nt: TGTGCCATCAGTGAGTCGGGACAGGGGAATGAAAAACTGTTTTTT; CDR3aa: CAISESGQGNEKLFF; abundance: few; v_gene: TRBV10-3; d_gene: TRBD1; j_gene: TRBJ1-4
CDR3nt: TGTGCCAGCAGTAAACTAGCGGGAGGGGTCGATGAGCAGTTCTTC; CDR3aa: CASSKLAGGVDEQFF; abundance: few; v_gene: TRBV6-5; d_gene: TRBD2; j_gene: TRBJ2-1
CDR3nt: TGTGCCAGCAGTTTAGTGCCGGGCTATGGCTACACCTTC; CDR3aa: CASSLVPGYGYTF; abundance: few; v_gene: TRBV27; d_gene: -; j_gene: TRBJ1-2
CDR3nt: TGTGCCAGCAGTGAGTTCATAGGGGCCTCCGGGTTTTACGAGCAGTACTTC; CDR3aa: CASSEFIGASGFYEQYF; abundance: -; v_gene: TRBV2; d_gene: -; j_gene: TRBJ2-7
CDR3nt: TGTGCCAGCAGCCTTAGCGGGACAAGCACAGATACGCAGTATTTT; CDR3aa: CASSLSGTSTDTQYF; abundance: -; v_gene: TRBV9; d_gene: TRBD2; j_gene: TRBJ2-3
CDR3nt: TGTGCCAGCAGTGCCGGGACTAGCGGGATGGATACGCAGTATTTT; CDR3aa: CASSAGTSGMDTQYF; abundance: -; v_gene: TRBV6-1; d_gene: TRBD2; j_gene: TRBJ2-3
CDR3nt: TGTGCCAGCAGCGTAGGGACAGGGGGGTACACCTTC; CDR3aa: CASSVGTGGYTF; abundance: -; v_gene: TRBV9; d_gene: TRBD1; j_gene: TRBJ1-2
CDR3nt: TGTGCCAGCAGCTTCTTAACAGCGAACACTGAAGCTTTCTTT; CDR3aa: CASSFLTANTEAFF; abundance: few; v_gene: TRBV7-8; d_gene: -; j_gene: TRBJ1-1
CDR3nt: TGCGCCAGCAGTTTATATCCGGACAGGGCGAACACTGAAGCTTTCTTT; CDR3aa: CASSLYPDRANTEAFF; abundance: -; v_gene: TRBV5-1; d_gene: TRBD1; j_gene: TRBJ1-1
CDR3nt: TGTGCCAGCAGTTTCCAGCGGGAGCGCCCCTCCTACAATGAGCAGTTCTTC; CDR3aa: CASSFQRERPSYNEQFF; abundance: -; v_gene: TRBV28; d_gene: TRBD2; j_gene: TRBJ2-1
CDR3nt: TGTGCCAGTAGTTCACAGCCTCCGAACACTGAAGCTTTCTTT; CDR3aa: CASSSQPPNTEAFF; abundance: -; v_gene: TRBV19; d_gene: -; j_gene: TRBJ1-1
CDR3nt: TGTGCCAGCAGCTTAAGGGGACTAGCGGCGAACACCGGGGAGCTGTTTTTT; CDR3aa: CASSLRGLAANTGELFF; abundance: -; v_gene: TRBV7-3; d_gene: TRBD2; j_gene: TRBJ2-2
CDR3nt: TGTGCCAGCAGCCCCGAGGTATATGAGCAGTTCTTC; CDR3aa: CASSPEVYEQFF; abundance: -; v_gene: TRBV7-9; d_gene: -; j_gene: TRBJ2-1
CDR3nt: TGTGCCAGCAGTTTTAACCCAGGCTTGAACACTGAAGCTTTCTTT; CDR3aa: CASSFNPGLNTEAFF; abundance: -; v_gene: TRBV27; d_gene: -; j_gene: TRBJ1-1
CDR3nt: TGTGCCAGTAGTATAGCGGTAGCTAGCACAGATACGCAGTATTTT; CDR3aa: CASSIAVASTDTQYF; abundance: -; v_gene: TRBV19; d_gene: -; j_gene: TRBJ2-3
CDR3nt: TGTGCCAGCAGCTTAGTGGGGGGAGACTATGGCTACACCTTC; CDR3aa: CASSLVGGDYGYTF; abundance: once; v_gene: TRBV7-9; d_gene: -; j_gene: TRBJ1-2
CDR3nt: TGTGCCAGCAGCCTCAGGGTAAACTATGGCTACACCTTC; CDR3aa: CASSLRVNYGYTF; abundance: few; v_gene: TRBV7-9; d_gene: -; j_gene: TRBJ1-2
CDR3nt: TGTGCCAGCAGCTCCTCCGGGGGGGGCAGGGGTGGCTACACCTTC; CDR3aa: CASSSSGGGRGGYTF; abundance: -; v_gene: TRBV7-2; d_gene: -; j_gene: TRBJ1-2
CDR3nt: TGCAGCGTTGATAAGGGGGACTATGGCTACACCTTC; CDR3aa: CSVDKGDYGYTF; abundance: -; v_gene: TRBV29-1; d_gene: -; j_gene: TRBJ1-2
CDR3nt: TGTGCCAGCAGTCGTTTAGCGGAAAATACCTACGAGCAGTACTTC; CDR3aa: CASSRLAENTYEQYF; abundance: -; v_gene: TRBV6-1; d_gene: -; j_gene: TRBJ2-7
CDR3nt: TGTGCCAGCAGCTTACTGGCAGGGGGCGGGTATACGCAGTATTTT; CDR3aa: CASSLLAGGGYTQYF; abundance: -; v_gene: TRBV7-3; d_gene: TRBD1; j_gene: TRBJ2-3
CDR3nt: TGCGCCAGCAGCCAAGGACAGGGCCCTATGGGCGGCTACACCTTC; CDR3aa: CASSQGQGPMGGYTF; abundance: -; v_gene: TRBV4-1; d_gene: TRBD1; j_gene: TRBJ1-2
CDR3nt: TGTGCCAGCAGCTTGGAGGGGGCCTCTGGGGCCAACGTCCTGACTTTC; CDR3aa: CASSLEGASGANVLTF; abundance: -; v_gene: TRBV7-3; d_gene: -; j_gene: TRBJ2-6
CDR3nt: TGTGCCAGCAGCCCCCCGTCGGGTTATACGCAGTATTTT; CDR3aa: CASSPPSGYTQYF; abundance: -; v_gene: TRBV7-2; d_gene: -; j_gene: TRBJ2-3
CDR3nt: TGCGCCAGCAGTGAGTCGGGAAGCGGGAGTTCGAATGAGCAGTTCTTC; CDR3aa: CASSESGSGSSNEQFF; abundance: -; v_gene: TRBV10-1; d_gene: TRBD2; j_gene: TRBJ2-1
CDR3nt: TGTGCCAGCAGCTTCCATTGGACAGGGATGAGAAATTCACCCCTCCACTTT; CDR3aa: CASSFHWTGMRNSPLHF; abundance: -; v_gene: TRBV7-8; d_gene: TRBD1; j_gene: TRBJ1-6
CDR3nt: TGTGCCAGCAGCACGGGACAGAGCCAGAGGGGCTACACCTTC; CDR3aa: CASSTGQSQRGYTF; abundance: -; v_gene: TRBV5-5; d_gene: TRBD1; j_gene: TRBJ1-2
CDR3nt: TGTGCCAGAATTTGGGGCCAGGGGGGCCAAGAGACCCAGTACTTC; CDR3aa: CARIWGQGGQETQYF; abundance: -; v_gene: TRBV9; d_gene: -; j_gene: TRBJ2-5
CDR3nt: TGCGCCAGCAGCCCTACCTGGGCGAACACTGAAGCTTTCTTT; CDR3aa: CASSPTWANTEAFF; abundance: once; v_gene: TRBV5-1; d_gene: -; j_gene: TRBJ1-1
CDR3nt: TGTGCCAGCAGCTTGGTGGGACTAAACCGCTACGAGCAGTACTTC; CDR3aa: CASSLVGLNRYEQYF; abundance: -; v_gene: TRBV5-6; d_gene: TRBD2; j_gene: TRBJ2-7
CDR3nt: TGCGCCAGCAGCTTATCAGGAACTGAAGCTTTCTTT; CDR3aa: CASSLSGTEAFF; abundance: -; v_gene: TRBV5-1; d_gene: -; j_gene: TRBJ1-1
CDR3nt: TGCGCCAGCAGCCCCTCCCTCGGAGTTACCTACGAGCAGTACTTC; CDR3aa: CASSPSLGVTYEQYF; abundance: -; v_gene: TRBV5-1; d_gene: -; j_gene: TRBJ2-7
CDR3nt: TGTGCCAGCACCCCCCAAGGGGGTTGGAAGACCCAGTACTTC; CDR3aa: CASTPQGGWKTQYF; abundance: -; v_gene: TRBV28; d_gene: -; j_gene: TRBJ2-5
CDR3nt: TGTGCCAGCAGCTTGCAGGGAGGGATTGGCTACACCTTC; CDR3aa: CASSLQGGIGYTF; abundance: -; v_gene: TRBV5-6; d_gene: -; j_gene: TRBJ1-2